The sequence of this TCR beta chain was determined in a study of control samples from healthy donors and cancer patients. In this sample, this clone turned up once. The germline gives CDR1 MNHEY, CDR2 SVGAGI. The CDR3 extends over 14 amino acids. Trimming stripped 8 bases from V and 1 base from J, with 14 bases between. The repertoire was sequenced with immunoSEQ multiplex PCR; TCRdb's copy has only in-frame clones and lacks some. In the table there are about 130,000 clones, around 92% of which are singletons. The sequence was obtained from a woman between 50 and 59 years old in good health. The specimen sequenced was blood. V gene TRBV6-5 combines with J gene TRBJ1-1; D unresolved. As DNA, the CDR3 is TGTGCCAGCCAGCCTTCCGGATCGAACACTGAAGCTTTCTTT. Residues: CASQPSGSNTEAFF.